These 31 T cell receptor beta chains share one sample of origin, sequenced in a study of Ad26.COV2.S vaccination and SARS-CoV-2 variants. The treatment is: about 20 received Ad26.COV2.S at low or high dose, single or two shots; several received placebo; per-sample allocation not given. After the first vaccine or placebo injection, samples were drawn on day 63. Data came from immunoSEQ multiplex PCR; TCRdb stores just in-frame clones and leaves some out. The repertoire includes 300,000 to 400,000 clones, around 86% of them detected once, and around 3.7% sits in the top ten. The material was peripheral blood, obtained in a trial of Ad26.COV2.S vaccine versus placebo. The receptors stem from a person between 18 and 59 years old who received the Ad26.COV2.S COVID-19 vaccine or a placebo.

The chain recombines TRBV19 with TRBJ2-7, with 12 bases that match TRBD2. V lost 5 bases, J lost 0 bases, and 2 bases stayed unmatched. Germline loops: CDR1 LNHDA, CDR2 SQIVND (reference sequence). This CDR3 is 15 amino acids long. This chain's CDR3 is CASSGLAGSSYEQYF. In nucleotides, the CDR3 is TGTGCCAGTAGTGGACTAGCGGGGAGCTCCTACGAGCAGTACTTC.

The rearrangement joins TRBV27 to TRBJ1-2; the D is unclear. The V end was cut by 5 bases, the J end by 4 bases, with 23 bases between. Per the germline V gene, CDR1 is MNHEY and CDR2 is SMNVEV (reference sequence). The CDR3 consists of 17 residues. CDR3: CASSAMGSLRGGYGYTF. In DNA, the CDR3 is TGTGCCAGCAGTGCTATGGGATCACTCCGGGGTGGCTATGGCTACACCTTC.

This chain joins TRBV6-1 and TRBJ2-1; D remains unclear. CDR3 size: 15 residues. Trimming removed 2 bases at V and 2 bases at J, with 10 bases between. Germline values: CDR1 MNHNS, CDR2 SASEGT. CDR3 amino acids: CASSESRLTYNEQFF. In DNA form, the CDR3 reads TGTGCCAGCAGTGAAAGCAGGCTTACCTACAATGAGCAGTTCTTC.

The V gene is TRBV4-3, the J gene TRBJ2-5, with 10 bases that match TRBD1. Germline loops: CDR1 LGHNA, CDR2 YSLEER. The CDR3 is 15 residues long. Trimming took 4 bases from V and 5 from J; bases not matched to a gene: 7. DNA of the CDR3: TGCGCCAGCAGCCCACGCTCGGGACAGGGGGAGACCCAGTACTTC. The encoded protein is CASSPRSGQGETQYF.

The V and J genes are TRBV7-8 and TRBJ2-3, with 9 bases matching TRBD2. CDR1 is SGHVS, CDR2 FQNEAQ, per germline. The CDR3 extends over 16 amino acids. The V segment lost 3 bases and the J segment 0 bases; nucleotides outside the gene matches: 4. The DNA for the CDR3 is TGTGCCAGCAGCTTTATGACTAGCGGTAGCACAGATACGCAGTATTTT. This codes for CASSFMTSGSTDTQYF.

This chain's CDR3 is CASSSLPGGAKNIQYF. In DNA form, the CDR3 reads TGTGCCAGCAGCTCCCTGCCTGGGGGAGCCAAAAACATTCAGTACTTC. The chain recombines TRBV5-5 with TRBJ2-4; the D gene could be TRBD1 or TRBD2 (5 bases each). Germline CDR1 SGHKS, CDR2 YYEKEE (reference sequence). Trimming took off 3 bases at V and 0 bases at J, with 13 bases between the two ends. The CDR3 totals 16 residues.

This clone has just a few counts. The chain combines TRBV7-2 with TRBJ1-2, with D tentatively TRBD1 (5 bases). This CDR3 comprises 16 residues. The germline CDR1 and CDR2 sequences are SGHTA and FQGNSA. V dropped 2 bases and J dropped 0 bases, with 13 bases sitting between them. The chain's CDR3 is CASSLSRQTSNYGYTF. Here the CDR3 DNA reads TGTGCCAGCAGCTTATCCCGACAGACTTCTAACTATGGCTACACCTTC.

The gene calls are TRBV7-2 and TRBJ1-5, with TRBD1 identical over 7 bases. With V trimmed by 5 bases and J by 0 bases, 10 bases remained unmatched. Germline lookup yields CDR1 SGHTA and CDR2 FQGNSA. This CDR3 is 17 amino acids long. In DNA form, the CDR3 reads TGTGCCAGCAGCCCGACAGGGATTAGAGCTAGCAATCAGCCCCAGCATTTT. As protein: CASSPTGIRASNQPQHF.

The gene calls are TRBV15 and TRBJ1-2, with D hard to call. The length of the CDR3 is 15 residues. Trimming removed 0 bases from V and 3 bases from J, with 11 bases in between. Germline V gene sequence: CDR1 LNHNV, CDR2 YYDKDF (reference sequence). CDR3 sequence: CATSRDKGTDYGYTF. The CDR3 DNA reads as TGTGCCACCAGCAGAGATAAGGGCACCGACTATGGCTACACCTTC.

The rearrangement joins TRBV5-1 to TRBJ1-1; no clear D. In germline, CDR1 is SGHRS, CDR2 YFSETQ. The CDR3 runs to 14 residues. Trimming took off 0 bases at V and 7 bases at J, with 13 bases between the two ends. CDR3 sequence (DNA): TGCGCCAGCAGCTTGGAAGGGCGCGGAAATGAAGCTTTCTTT. Protein sequence: CASSLEGRGNEAFF.

The CDR3 spells CASSWQGYTYEQYF. DNA of the CDR3: TGTGCCAGCAGTTGGCAGGGCTACACCTACGAGCAGTACTTC. The V gene is TRBV2, the J gene TRBJ2-7; TRBD1 is a possible D gene (5 bases). Between the trimmed V and J ends, which lost 5 bases and 2 bases, there was a span of 13 bases. The length of the CDR3 is 14 residues. Germline V gene sequence: CDR1 SNHLY, CDR2 FYNNEI.

This clone was counted only a few times. The rearrangement links TRBV5-1 to TRBJ1-1, with D perhaps matching TRBD1 (6 bases). CDR1 and CDR2 (germline): SGHRS, YFSETQ. The CDR3 consists of 13 residues. The ends were cut back, 1 base at V and 5 bases at J, with 9 bases in the middle. The CDR3 region has the DNA TGCGCCAGCAGCTTGCACGGACAGACTGAAGCTTTCTTT. Residues: CASSLHGQTEAFF.

This clone was seen a few times. V is TRBV5-1 and J is TRBJ2-3, with D possibly TRBD2 on 5 matching bases. Germline V gene data show CDR1 as SGHRS and CDR2 as YFSETQ. Between the trimmed V and J ends, which lost 6 bases and 11 bases, there was a span of 19 bases. There are 13 residues in the CDR3. The CDR3 DNA reads TGCGCCAGCACCTCCGGACTCTCTCCCGAGCAGTATTTT. It translates to CASTSGLSPEQYF.

The V gene is TRBV10-3, the J gene TRBJ1-1, with a weak D call TRBD1 (6 bases). Germline loops: CDR1 ENHRY, CDR2 SYGVKD. This CDR3 has 14 amino acids. V was shortened by 4 bases and J by 7 bases, with 16 bases between the two germline ends. CDR3 loop: CAISAEQGASEAFF. In DNA form, the CDR3 reads TGTGCCATCAGTGCGGAACAGGGAGCGAGTGAAGCTTTCTTT.

J is TRBJ1-6 and V is TRBV2; unclear D gene. The CDR3 length is 12 residues. Germline CDR1 SNHLY, CDR2 FYNNEI. Trimming shortened V by 3 bases and J by 17 bases, and 14 bases separated the two germline ends. CDR3 nucleotides: TGTGCCAGCAGTGAGGTTGTGGCAGTCTTCCACTTT. Translation: CASSEVVAVFHF.

V and J are TRBV2 and TRBJ2-1; TRBD2 aligns across 15 bases. Trimming at V came to 6 bases and at J to 2 bases, leaving 5 bases not matched to a gene. Germline assignment: CDR1 SNHLY and CDR2 FYNNEI. The CDR3 is 17 residues long. The CDR3 reads CASRPGTSGGPYNEQFF. DNA for the CDR3: TGTGCCAGCAGACCCGGGACTAGCGGGGGGCCCTACAATGAGCAGTTCTTC.

The chain employs TRBV10-3 and TRBJ1-1; TRBD1 agrees at 9 bases. Unmatched junction bases numbered 11, after V lost 5 bases and J lost 4 bases. This CDR3 has 16 residues. Germline loops: CDR1 ENHRY, CDR2 SYGVKD. CDR3 region: CAISPRSDRGSTEAFF. CDR3 coding DNA: TGTGCCATCAGTCCGAGATCGGACAGGGGATCCACTGAAGCTTTCTTT.

J is TRBJ2-6 and V is TRBV30; tentatively, D is TRBD1 (6 bases). The CDR3 is 18 residues long. V was trimmed by 2 bases and J by 0 bases, leaving 17 bases between them. Germline CDR1 and CDR2: GTSNPN and SVGIG (reference sequence). CDR3 in DNA: TGTGCCTGGAGTTCGACAGGTTTTATGTCCTCTGGGGCCAACGTCCTGACTTTC. This sequence encodes CAWSSTGFMSSGANVLTF.

CDR3 DNA sequence: TGTGCCAGCAGCTTAGCGTGGGGGACTGACAATGAGCAGTTCTTC. Protein product: CASSLAWGTDNEQFF. The gene calls are TRBV7-9 and TRBJ2-1; possible D gene TRBD2, 6 bases. Germline CDR1 is SEHNR and CDR2 is FQNEAQ (reference sequence). CDR3 length: 15 residues. Trimming removed 0 bases at V and 5 bases at J, with 11 bases between.

The J gene is TRBJ1-5, the V gene TRBV3-1 (or the pseudogene TRBV3-2), with a weak D call TRBD1 (6 bases). CDR1 is LGHDT, CDR2 YNNKEL, per germline (reference sequence). The V and J ends lost 4 bases and 6 bases respectively, with 13 bases between them. The CDR3 length is 14 residues. CDR3 sequence: CASSRGQRAQPQHF. In DNA form, the CDR3 reads TGTGCCAGCAGCCGAGGACAGCGAGCTCAGCCCCAGCATTTT.

This CDR3 reads CASSPLAGGSNEQFF. The DNA of the CDR3 is TGTGCCAGCAGCCCACTAGCGGGGGGCAGTAATGAGCAGTTCTTC. This chain uses TRBV5-5 with TRBJ2-1, with TRBD2 identical over 12 bases. The CDR3 has 15 residues. After removal of 4 bases from V and 7 bases from J, the junction contained 6 bases not matched to a gene. Germline V CDR1 and CDR2: SGHKS, YYEKEE (reference sequence).

This chain joins TRBV5-1 and TRBJ2-5, with TRBD1 matching over 8 bases. J gave up 5 bases and V 4 bases, and 10 bases lay outside the gene matches. The CDR3 extends over 15 amino acids. Germline-derived CDR1 and CDR2 are SGHRS and YFSETQ. CDR3 sequence reads: CASSPSGQGWETQYF. CDR3 coding DNA: TGCGCCAGCAGCCCTTCAGGACAGGGTTGGGAGACCCAGTACTTC.

The chain couples TRBV13 to TRBJ1-2; TRBD1 agrees at 7 bases. Germline CDR1 PRHDT, CDR2 FYEKMQ (reference sequence). The CDR3 runs 13 residues. Germline trimming cut 0 bases from V and 5 bases from J; bases unmatched to any gene: 0. This CDR3 is CASSLGTGYGYTF. In nucleotides, the CDR3 is TGTGCCAGCAGCTTAGGGACAGGGTATGGCTACACCTTC.

This chain connects TRBV10-3 to TRBJ1-5; D remains ambiguous. Trimming took 10 bases from V and 0 from J, leaving 16 bases between them. The germline CDR1 and CDR2 sequences are ENHRY and SYGVKD. The CDR3 covers 15 residues. As DNA, the CDR3 is TGTGCCACCCTGCGAGGAATAGGTAGCAATCAGCCCCAGCATTTT. Translating gives CATLRGIGSNQPQHF.

The chain couples TRBV6-4 to TRBJ2-1, with 12 nucleotides matching TRBD1. The CDR3 runs to 16 residues. Germline-derived CDR1 and CDR2 are MRHNA and SNTAGT. V was pared by 0 bases and J by 6 bases, with 3 bases of the junction left unmatched. The CDR3 coding sequence is TGTGCCAGCAGTGACTCGGGACAGGGGGCCGGCAATGAGCAGTTCTTC. It specifies CASSDSGQGAGNEQFF.

The chain has TRBV28 and TRBJ1-1, with D possibly TRBD1 on 6 matching bases. Trimming cost V 5 bases and J 3 bases, with 16 bases left between them. Per germline, CDR1 MDHEN and CDR2 SYDVKM. CDR3 length: 15 residues. The CDR3 DNA sequence: TGTGCCAGCAGTCCAATACAGGGTCTGGACACTGAAGCTTTCTTT. It translates to CASSPIQGLDTEAFF.

The chain has TRBV7-2 and TRBJ1-2, with D perhaps TRBD1 (5 bases). Germline V gene lookup returns CDR1 SGHTA and CDR2 FQGNSA. This CDR3 has 12 residues. V dropped 3 bases and J dropped 10 bases, with 12 bases sitting between them. The CDR3 sequence is CASSFGQGPYTF. The DNA for the CDR3 is TGTGCCAGCAGCTTTGGGCAGGGCCCCTACACCTTC.

Here the CDR3 reads CASSQTNYEQYF. For the CDR3, the DNA is TGTGCCAGCAGCCAAACCAACTACGAGCAGTACTTC. The chain is built from TRBV12-3 or TRBV12-4 and TRBJ2-7; D is undetermined. CDR3 size: 12 residues. V shed 6 bases and J shed 3 bases, with 9 bases lying between them.

This rearrangement joins TRBV7-2 to TRBJ2-5, with D possibly matching TRBD2 (5 bases). Trimming pared 5 bases from V and 2 bases from J, leaving 12 bases between. This CDR3 contains 14 residues. Germline V gene sequence: CDR1 SGHTA, CDR2 FQGNSA. CDR3: CASSPLRVQETQYF. DNA for the CDR3: TGTGCCAGCAGCCCTTTGCGGGTTCAAGAGACCCAGTACTTC. Looking up the rest from reference TRBV7-2 and TRBJ2-5 gives the full variable domain: GAGVSQSPSNKVTEKGKDVELRCDPISGHTALYWYRQSLGQGLEFLIYFQGNSAPDKSGLPSDRFSAERTGGSVSTLTIQRTQQEDSAVYLCASSPLRVQETQYFGPGTRLLVL.

J is TRBJ2-3 and V is TRBV3-1 (or the pseudogene TRBV3-2); TRBD2 matches at 7 bases. The CDR3 contains 16 residues. The junction had 5 bases not matched to a gene; V was cut back by 0 bases and J by 2 bases. The germline V gene encodes CDR1 LGHDT and CDR2 YNNKEL (reference sequence). The CDR3 DNA reads TGTGCCAGCAGCCAAGAGAGGCTAGCGGTCACAGATACGCAGTATTTT. Translating it yields CASSQERLAVTDTQYF.

The gene calls are TRBV9 and TRBJ1-1; D is unclear. Between the trimmed V and J ends, which lost 0 bases and 5 bases, there was a span of 14 bases. The CDR3 has 15 residues. From germline, CDR1 is SGDLS and CDR2 YYNGEE. The CDR3 DNA reads as TGTGCCAGCAGCGTAGTTGAGGCCCCAAGGACTGAAGCTTTCTTT. As protein: CASSVVEAPRTEAFF.